Sequencing of this T cell receptor beta chain was carried out in a study of identical twins. V was trimmed by 2 bases and J by 1 base, leaving 14 bases between them. This CDR3 has 16 amino acids. Looked up from germline, CDR1 is KGHDR and CDR2 is SFDVKD. This clonotype was observed at least ten times. Template switching added a universal primer site, and cDNA bore unique molecular identifiers. TCRdb processed the 5' RACE reads anew with MiXCR; each CDR3 protein has one entry. The repertoire holds 260,000 or so distinct CDR3 sequences, with 6% to 8% as singletons. These same records also appear under a second study, on yellow fever vaccine responses in identical twins.

The sequence came from a woman aged 18-29 years in good health. Sequencing input: CD8+ T cells sorted from blood. The V call is TRBV24-1, the J call TRBJ2-7; possible D gene TRBD2, 5 bases. The chain's CDR3 is CATSDSSGVDSYEQYF. Written as DNA, the CDR3 is TGTGCCACCAGTGATTCAAGCGGAGTTGATTCCTACGAGCAGTACTTC.